This passage covers 5 T cell receptor beta chains from one sample sequenced in a study of OX40 agonist ivuxolimab in advanced cancers. Libraries were prepared by immunoSEQ multiplex PCR; TCRdb keeps only in-frame clonotypes and omits some of them. This table holds fewer than 120,000 clones, roughly nine tenths found once. This material consisted of CD4+ or CD8+ T cells sorted from blood, taken in a trial of the OX40 agonist ivuxolimab. Receptor source: an adult with an advanced solid tumor such as melanoma, head and neck, liver or kidney cancer.

This clone was detected a few times. The J gene is TRBJ2-3, the V gene TRBV30; D gene unclear. Germline-derived CDR1 and CDR2 are GTSNPN and SVGIG (reference sequence). Trimming cost V 2 bases and J 0 bases, with 3 bases left between them. This CDR3 region has 12 residues. The chain's CDR3 is CAWSFSTDTQYF. The CDR3, as DNA: TGTGCCTGGAGTTTCAGCACAGATACGCAGTATTTT.

J is TRBJ1-1 and V is TRBV5-4, with D perhaps TRBD1 (6 bases). Per the germline V gene, CDR1 is SGHNT and CDR2 is YYREEE (reference sequence). The germline V and J ends were trimmed by 4 bases and 0 bases, with 22 bases remaining between them. This CDR3 comprises 18 residues. The CDR3 is CASSGGAGAALMNTEAFF. Here the CDR3 DNA reads TGTGCCAGCAGCGGGGGGGCAGGGGCGGCCCTCATGAACACTGAAGCTTTCTTT.

The chain has TRBV7-9 and TRBJ2-7; maybe TRBD1 (6 bases). The germline V gene encodes CDR1 SEHNR and CDR2 FQNEAQ (reference sequence). With 6 bases removed from V and 9 bases from J, the gap between germline ends came to 15 bases. The CDR3 is 12 amino acids. CDR3 DNA: TGTGCCAGCAGGGCAACAGGGTTAGGGCAGTACTTC. Translating it yields CASRATGLGQYF.

This chain links TRBV19 with TRBJ2-1; 12 positions agree with TRBD2. Trimming removed 3 bases from V and 7 bases from J; junction bases left unmatched: 13. This CDR3 has 18 residues. Germline V gives CDR1 LNHDA, CDR2 SQIVND (reference sequence). The CDR3 nucleotides are TGTGCCAGTAGTATTCTCAACCGGGCTAGCGGGGGGGGAAATGAGCAGTTCTTC. Protein: CASSILNRASGGGNEQFF.

This clone was recorded once. This sequence joins TRBV18 and TRBJ1-5; D not certain. Per germline, CDR1 KGHSH and CDR2 LQKENI. V was clipped by 3 bases and J by 0 bases, with 12 bases between them. This CDR3 spans 16 amino acids. CDR3 sequence: CASSPVGSNSNQPQHF. In DNA form, the CDR3 reads TGTGCCAGCTCACCCGTGGGCAGTAATAGCAATCAGCCCCAGCATTTT.